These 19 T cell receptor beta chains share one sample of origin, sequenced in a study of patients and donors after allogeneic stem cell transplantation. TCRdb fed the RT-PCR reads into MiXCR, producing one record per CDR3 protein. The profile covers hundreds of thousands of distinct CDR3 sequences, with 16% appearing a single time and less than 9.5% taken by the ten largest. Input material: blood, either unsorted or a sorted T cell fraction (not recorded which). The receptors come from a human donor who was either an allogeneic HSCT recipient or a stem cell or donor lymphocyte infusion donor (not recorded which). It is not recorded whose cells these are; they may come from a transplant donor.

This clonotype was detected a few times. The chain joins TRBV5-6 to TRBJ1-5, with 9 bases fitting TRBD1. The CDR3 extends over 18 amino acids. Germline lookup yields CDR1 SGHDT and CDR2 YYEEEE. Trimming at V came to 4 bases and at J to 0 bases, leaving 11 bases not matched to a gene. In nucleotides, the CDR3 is TGTGCCAGCAGCCGCCAAGGACAGGGGCGTTCTAGCAATCAGCCCCAGCATTTT. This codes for CASSRQGQGRSSNQPQHF.

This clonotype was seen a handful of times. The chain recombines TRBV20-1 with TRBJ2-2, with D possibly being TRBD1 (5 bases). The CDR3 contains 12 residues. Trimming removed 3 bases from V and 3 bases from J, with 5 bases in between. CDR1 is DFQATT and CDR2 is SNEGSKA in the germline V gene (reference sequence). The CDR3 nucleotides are TGCAGTGCTAGCAGGGACACCGGGGAGCTGTTTTTT. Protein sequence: CSASRDTGELFF.

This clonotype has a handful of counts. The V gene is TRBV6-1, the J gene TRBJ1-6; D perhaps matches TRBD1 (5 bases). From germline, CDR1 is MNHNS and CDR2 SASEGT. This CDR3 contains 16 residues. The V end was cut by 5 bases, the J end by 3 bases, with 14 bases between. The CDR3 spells CASSLPREIYNSPLHF. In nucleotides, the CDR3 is TGTGCCAGCAGTCTGCCCAGGGAGATCTATAATTCACCCCTCCACTTT.

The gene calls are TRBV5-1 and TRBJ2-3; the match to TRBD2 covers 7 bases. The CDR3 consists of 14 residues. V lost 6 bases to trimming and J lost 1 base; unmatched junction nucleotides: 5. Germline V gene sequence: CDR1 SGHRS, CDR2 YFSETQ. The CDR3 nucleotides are TGCGCCAGCACTCCCCTAGCGGGCACAGATACGCAGTATTTT. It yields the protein CASTPLAGTDTQYF. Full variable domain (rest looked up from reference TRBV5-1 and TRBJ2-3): KAGVTQTPRYLIKTRGQQVTLSCSPISGHRSVSWYQQTPGQGLQFLFEYFSETQRNKGNFPGRFSGRQFSNSRSEMNVSTLELGDSALYLCASTPLAGTDTQYFGPGTRLTVL.

In DNA form, the CDR3 reads TGCAGTGCTAGTAAGGGGGGGCTCTACACCGGGGAGCTGTTTTTT. Translated: CSASKGGLYTGELFF. This sequence joins TRBV20-1 and TRBJ2-2, with D perhaps TRBD2 (7 bases). Germline CDR1 reads DFQATT; CDR2 reads SNEGSKA (reference sequence). The ends were cut back, 3 bases at V and 3 bases at J, with 14 bases in the middle. This CDR3 region has 15 residues.

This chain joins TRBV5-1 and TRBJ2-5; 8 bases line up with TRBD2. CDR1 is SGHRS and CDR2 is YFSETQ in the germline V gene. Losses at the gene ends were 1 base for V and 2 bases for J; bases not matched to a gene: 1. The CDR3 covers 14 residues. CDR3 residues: CASSLKRGQETQYF. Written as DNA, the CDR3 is TGCGCCAGCAGCTTGAAGCGGGGGCAAGAGACCCAGTACTTC.

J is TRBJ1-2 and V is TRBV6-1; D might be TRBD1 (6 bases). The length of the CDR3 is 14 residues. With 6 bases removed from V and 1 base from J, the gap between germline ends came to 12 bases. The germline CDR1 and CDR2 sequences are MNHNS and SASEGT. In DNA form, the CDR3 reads TGTGCCAGCAGCCGCGGACAGTTTAACTATGGCTACACCTTC. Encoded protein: CASSRGQFNYGYTF.

CDR3 region: CASSEQAASSGNTIYF. The CDR3 nucleotides read TGCGCCAGCAGCGAGCAGGCTGCCAGCTCTGGAAACACCATATATTTT. The J gene is TRBJ1-3, the V gene TRBV5-1; D unresolved. CDR3 size: 16 residues. Germline assignment: CDR1 SGHRS and CDR2 YFSETQ. V lost 4 bases, J lost 0 bases, and 14 bases lay in between.

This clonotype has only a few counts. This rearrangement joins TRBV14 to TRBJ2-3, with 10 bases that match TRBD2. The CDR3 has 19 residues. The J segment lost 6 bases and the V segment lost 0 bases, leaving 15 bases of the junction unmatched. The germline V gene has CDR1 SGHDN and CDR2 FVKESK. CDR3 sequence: CASSQDGPFWLAGVDTQYF. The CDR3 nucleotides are TGTGCCAGCAGCCAAGATGGCCCGTTTTGGCTAGCGGGAGTGGATACGCAGTATTTT.

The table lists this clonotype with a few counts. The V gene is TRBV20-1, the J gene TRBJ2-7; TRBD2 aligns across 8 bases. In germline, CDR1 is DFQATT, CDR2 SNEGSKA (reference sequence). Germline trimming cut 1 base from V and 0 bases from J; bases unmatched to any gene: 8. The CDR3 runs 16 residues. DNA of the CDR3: TGCAGTGCTAGAGTCTCGGAGCGGGAGTTCTCCTACGAGCAGTACTTC. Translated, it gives CSARVSEREFSYEQYF.

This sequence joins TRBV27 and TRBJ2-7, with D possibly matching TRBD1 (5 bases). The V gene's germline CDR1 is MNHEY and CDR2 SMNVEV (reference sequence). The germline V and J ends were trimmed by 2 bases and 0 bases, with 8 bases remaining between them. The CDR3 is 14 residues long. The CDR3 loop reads CASSLGRVSYEQYF. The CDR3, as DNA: TGTGCCAGCAGTTTAGGCAGGGTCTCCTACGAGCAGTACTTC.

The DNA for the CDR3 is TGTGCCAGTAGTATTGGTCGGGGAGCTAGCACAGATACGCAGTATTTT. It codes for CASSIGRGASTDTQYF. The chain carries TRBV19 and TRBJ2-3; TRBD2 is a possible D gene (5 bases). Germline CDR1 is LNHDA and CDR2 is SQIVND (reference sequence). This CDR3 is built from 16 residues. Trimming removed 3 bases from V and 0 bases from J, with 13 bases in between.

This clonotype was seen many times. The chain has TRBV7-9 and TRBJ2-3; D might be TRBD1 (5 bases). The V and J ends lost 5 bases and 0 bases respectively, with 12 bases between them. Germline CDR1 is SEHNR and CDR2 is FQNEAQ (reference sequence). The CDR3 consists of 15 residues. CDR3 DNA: TGTGCCAGCAGCCTATGGACAACTAGCACAGATACGCAGTATTTT. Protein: CASSLWTTSTDTQYF.

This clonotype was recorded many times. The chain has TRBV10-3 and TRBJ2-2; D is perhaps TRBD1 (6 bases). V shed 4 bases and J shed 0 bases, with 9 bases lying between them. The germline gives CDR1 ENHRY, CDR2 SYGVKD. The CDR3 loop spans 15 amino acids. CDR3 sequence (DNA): TGTGCCATCAGTGGGACAGTTACGAACACCGGGGAGCTGTTTTTT. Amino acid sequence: CAISGTVTNTGELFF.

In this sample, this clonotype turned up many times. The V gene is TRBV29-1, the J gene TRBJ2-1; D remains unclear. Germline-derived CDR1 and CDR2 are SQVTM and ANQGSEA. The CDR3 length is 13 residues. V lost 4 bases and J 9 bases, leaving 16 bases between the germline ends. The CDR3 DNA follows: TGCAGCGTTGGCCACCGGATGACGGGTGAGCAGTTCTTC. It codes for CSVGHRMTGEQFF.

Written as DNA, the CDR3 is TGCAGTGCTAAGGGACAGGGTAATTCACCCCTCCACTTT. Translation: CSAKGQGNSPLHF. The chain is built from TRBV20-1 and TRBJ1-6; 9 nucleotides line up with TRBD1. CDR1 is DFQATT, CDR2 SNEGSKA, per germline (reference sequence). This CDR3 comprises 13 residues. V was clipped by 4 bases and J by 6 bases; unmatched bases: 1.

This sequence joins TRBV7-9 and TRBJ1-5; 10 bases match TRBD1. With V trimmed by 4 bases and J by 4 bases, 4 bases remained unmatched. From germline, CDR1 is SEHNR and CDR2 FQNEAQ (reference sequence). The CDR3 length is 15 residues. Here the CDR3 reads CASSSGTGENQPQHF. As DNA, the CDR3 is TGTGCCAGCAGCTCCGGGACAGGGGAAAATCAGCCCCAGCATTTT.

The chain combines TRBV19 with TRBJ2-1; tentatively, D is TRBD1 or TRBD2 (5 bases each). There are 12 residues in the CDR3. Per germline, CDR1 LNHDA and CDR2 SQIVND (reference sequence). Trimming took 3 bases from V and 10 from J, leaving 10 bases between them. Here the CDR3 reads CASSIVWGEQFF. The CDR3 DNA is TGTGCCAGTAGTATCGTCTGGGGGGAGCAGTTCTTC.

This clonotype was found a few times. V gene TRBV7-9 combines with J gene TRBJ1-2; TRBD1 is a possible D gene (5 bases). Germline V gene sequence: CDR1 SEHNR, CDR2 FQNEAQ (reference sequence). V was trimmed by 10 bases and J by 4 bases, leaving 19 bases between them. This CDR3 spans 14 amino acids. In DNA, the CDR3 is TGTGCCACTCCACCTGGGGCTGTGGTCTATGGCTACACCTTC. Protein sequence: CATPPGAVVYGYTF.